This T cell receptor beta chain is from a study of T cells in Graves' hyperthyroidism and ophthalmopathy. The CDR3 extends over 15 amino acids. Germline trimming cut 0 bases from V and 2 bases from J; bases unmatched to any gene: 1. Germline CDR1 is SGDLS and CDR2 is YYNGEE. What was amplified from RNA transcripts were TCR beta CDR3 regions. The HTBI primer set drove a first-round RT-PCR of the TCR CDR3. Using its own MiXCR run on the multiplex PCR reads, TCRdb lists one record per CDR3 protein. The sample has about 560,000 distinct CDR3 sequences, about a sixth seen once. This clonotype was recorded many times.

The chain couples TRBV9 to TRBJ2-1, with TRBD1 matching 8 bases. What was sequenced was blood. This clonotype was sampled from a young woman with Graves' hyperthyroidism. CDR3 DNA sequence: TGTGCCAGCAGCGTAGCACAGGGGGCCTACAATGAGCAGTTCTTC. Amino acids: CASSVAQGAYNEQFF. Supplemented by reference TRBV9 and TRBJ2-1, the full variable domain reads DSGVTQTPKHLITATGQRVTLRCSPRSGDLSVYWYQQSLDQGLQFLIQYYNGEERAKGNILERFSAQQFPDLHSELNLSSLELGDSALYFCASSVAQGAYNEQFFGPGTRLTVL.